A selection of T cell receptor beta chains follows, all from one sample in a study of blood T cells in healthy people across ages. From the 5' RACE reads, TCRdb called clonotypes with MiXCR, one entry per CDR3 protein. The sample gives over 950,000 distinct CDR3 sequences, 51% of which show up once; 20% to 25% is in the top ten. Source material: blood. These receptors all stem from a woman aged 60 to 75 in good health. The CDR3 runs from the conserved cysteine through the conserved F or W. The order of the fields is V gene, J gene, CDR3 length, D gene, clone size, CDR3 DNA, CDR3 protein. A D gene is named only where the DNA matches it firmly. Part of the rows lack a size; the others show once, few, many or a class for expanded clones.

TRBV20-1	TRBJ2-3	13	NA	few	TGCAGTGCTAGCCAGGGGGGGACAGATACGCAGTATTTT	CSASQGGTDTQYF
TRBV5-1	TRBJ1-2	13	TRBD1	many	TGCGCCAGCAGCCCCGGACAGGGGAGAGGCTACACCTTC	CASSPGQGRGYTF
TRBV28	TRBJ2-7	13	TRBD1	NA	TGTGCCAGAAAGACAGGGGGCATCTACGAGCAGTACTTC	CARKTGGIYEQYF
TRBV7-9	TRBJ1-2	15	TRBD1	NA	TGTGCCAGCAGCTCCCGGGACAGGGGTTCTCCAGGCTACACCTTC	CASSSRDRGSPGYTF
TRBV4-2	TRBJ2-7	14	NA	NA	TGTGCCAGCAGCAACATAGGCACCACCTACGAGCAGTACTTC	CASSNIGTTYEQYF
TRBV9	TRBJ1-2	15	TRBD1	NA	TGTGCCAGCAGCGGGGGACAGAACGTAAACTATGGCTACACCTTC	CASSGGQNVNYGYTF
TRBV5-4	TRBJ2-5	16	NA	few	TGTGCCAGCAGCTTGGAAGGGGTCAGGGGAAAAGAGACCCAGTACTTC	CASSLEGVRGKETQYF
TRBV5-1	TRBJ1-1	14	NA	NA	TGCGCCAGCAGCTTGAAAGACATGAACACTGAAGCTTTCTTT	CASSLKDMNTEAFF
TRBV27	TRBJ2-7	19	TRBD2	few	TGTGCCAGCAGTTTCGCCCAGGGAGGGAGGACTAGTGTCTTCTACGAGCAGTACTTC	CASSFAQGGRTSVFYEQYF
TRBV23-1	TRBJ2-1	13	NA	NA	TGCGCCAGCATGCCTAGCCACTACAATGAGCAGTTCTTC	CASMPSHYNEQFF
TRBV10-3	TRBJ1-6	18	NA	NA	TGTGCCATCAGTGAAGGTCTCGTGGGGCAAGACTATAATTCACCCCTCCACTTT	CAISEGLVGQDYNSPLHF
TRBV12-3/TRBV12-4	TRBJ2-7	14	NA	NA	TGTGCCAGCAGTTTTGCGGAGGGGTACTACGAGCAGTACTTC	CASSFAEGYYEQYF
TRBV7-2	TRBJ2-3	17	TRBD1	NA	TGTGCCAGCAGCATGGGGTGGGGACAGGAGCCGGGTGATACGCAGTATTTT	CASSMGWGQEPGDTQYF
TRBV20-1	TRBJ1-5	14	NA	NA	TGCGGTGCTAGAGATCCGCGGAGCAATCAGCCCCAGCATTTT	CGARDPRSNQPQHF
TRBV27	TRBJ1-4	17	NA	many	TGTGCCAGCCGACTGGGTGGACTCGGAGGCACTAATGAAAAACTGTTTTTT	CASRLGGLGGTNEKLFF
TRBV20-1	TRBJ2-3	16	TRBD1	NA	TGCAGTGGGTTGAAAACCGGGACAGGGTCCTCAGATACGCAGTATTTT	CSGLKTGTGSSDTQYF
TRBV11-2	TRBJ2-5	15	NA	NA	TGTGCCAGCAGCAGGACCCGGGGTAGTGTGGAGACCCAGTACTTC	CASSRTRGSVETQYF
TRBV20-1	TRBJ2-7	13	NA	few	TGCAGTGCTAGAGCGGGATCTGTGTACGAGCAGTACTTC	CSARAGSVYEQYF
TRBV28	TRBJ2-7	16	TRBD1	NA	TGTGCCAGCAGGTTTGTTCGGGACAGGAGCTCCTACGAGCAGTACTTC	CASRFVRDRSSYEQYF
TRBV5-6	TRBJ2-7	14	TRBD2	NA	TGTGCCAGCAGCCACGGGGGGACTGCCTACGAGCAGTACTTC	CASSHGGTAYEQYF
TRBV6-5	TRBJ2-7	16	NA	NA	TGTGCCAGCAGTCGCTTCACCGGGACAATCTCCTACGAGCAGTACTTC	CASSRFTGTISYEQYF
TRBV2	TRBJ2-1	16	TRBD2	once	TGTGCCAGCAGGAGACTACTAGCGGGGTTCTCCAATGAGCAGTTCTTC	CASRRLLAGFSNEQFF
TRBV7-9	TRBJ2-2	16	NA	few	TGTGCCAGCAGCGCGCTTGGAGAAGAAAATACCGGGGAGCTGTTTTTT	CASSALGEENTGELFF
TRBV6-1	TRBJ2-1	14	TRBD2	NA	TGTGCCACTCCTAGCGGGAGTGATGACAATGAGCAGTTCTTC	CATPSGSDDNEQFF
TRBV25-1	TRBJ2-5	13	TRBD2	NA	TGTGCCAGCTCTTGGTGGGGGGGAGAGACCCAGTACTTC	CASSWWGGETQYF
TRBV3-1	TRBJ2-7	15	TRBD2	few	TGTGCCAGCAGGGAAAGGGCAGGGAGGGCCTACGAGCAGTACTTC	CASRERAGRAYEQYF